The 22 T cell receptor beta chains reported below all come from one sample, sequenced in a study of blood T cell repertoires in COVID-19. Profiling relied on immunoSEQ multiplex PCR, and the TCRdb table lists in-frame clones only, not all of them. Here the sample spans under 200,000 clones, just over 85% being singletons. Sequencing was carried out using peripheral blood. Source of these receptors: a man aged 55 to 70 with acute or convalescent COVID-19.

The chain uses TRBV30 and TRBJ1-4, with D possibly TRBD1 on 5 matching bases. V lost 5 bases and J 6 bases, leaving 10 bases between the germline ends. From germline, CDR1 is GTSNPN and CDR2 SVGIG (reference sequence). The CDR3 runs 12 residues. Here the CDR3 DNA reads TGTGCCTGGGAGGGGCTCGATGAAAAACTGTTTTTT. Protein product: CAWEGLDEKLFF.

The chain couples TRBV20-1 to TRBJ2-1; D remains unclear. CDR3 length: 11 residues. Germline V gene lookup returns CDR1 DFQATT and CDR2 SNEGSKA (reference sequence). Trimming cost V 1 base and J 9 bases, with 7 bases left between them. The CDR3 spells CSARGSGEQFF. CDR3 coding DNA: TGCAGTGCTAGAGGGTCGGGTGAGCAGTTCTTC.

The CDR3 bases are TGCAGCGTTGGGGGCGGACTAGCGCACGACACAGATACGCAGTATTTT. This codes for CSVGGGLAHDTDTQYF. This rearrangement joins TRBV29-1 to TRBJ2-3; 9 bases align to TRBD2. Losses at the gene ends were 4 bases for V and 2 bases for J; bases not matched to a gene: 10. This CDR3 has 16 amino acids. The germline gives CDR1 SQVTM, CDR2 ANQGSEA.

The chain links TRBV4-2 to TRBJ1-1, with D uncertain. The V and J ends lost 4 bases and 4 bases respectively, with 10 bases between them. The germline V gene has CDR1 LGHNA and CDR2 YNFKEQ. This CDR3 is built from 13 residues. CDR3: CASSLSSGTEAFF. CDR3 in DNA: TGTGCCAGCAGCCTCTCGTCCGGCACTGAAGCTTTCTTT.

The chain combines TRBV5-1 with TRBJ2-3, with 8 bases lining up with TRBD1. CDR1 is SGHRS and CDR2 is YFSETQ in the germline V gene. There are 14 residues in the CDR3. With V trimmed by 0 bases and J by 4 bases, 1 base remained unmatched. CDR3 coding DNA: TGCGCCAGCAGCTTGGGACAGGGGTCAGATACGCAGTATTTT. This sequence encodes CASSLGQGSDTQYF.

The gene calls are TRBV29-1 and TRBJ1-1; D unresolved. Germline assignment: CDR1 SQVTM and CDR2 ANQGSEA. Trimming cost V 6 bases and J 5 bases, with 16 bases left between them. The CDR3 is 13 amino acids. This CDR3 is CSVAPRMRTEAFF. The CDR3 DNA sequence: TGCAGCGTGGCGCCGCGGATGAGGACTGAAGCTTTCTTT.

The genes are TRBV11-3 and TRBJ2-7; D gene unclear. The germline V gene has CDR1 SGHNT and CDR2 YENEEA. CDR3 length equals 14 residues. The V end was cut by 2 bases, the J end by 0 bases, with 8 bases between. The CDR3 here is CASSLSGSSYEQYF. The CDR3 DNA sequence: TGTGCCAGCAGCTTATCCGGGTCCTCCTACGAGCAGTACTTC.

This clone occurred a few times. The chain uses TRBV18 and TRBJ1-1; tentatively, D is TRBD1 (6 bases). Germline V gene data show CDR1 as KGHSH and CDR2 as LQKENI. This CDR3 region has 16 residues. V lost 2 bases and J 5 bases, leaving 18 bases between the germline ends. The CDR3 bases are TGTGCCAGCTCACCATCCCAGGGGCGCGGCGGTACTGAAGCTTTCTTT. Residues: CASSPSQGRGGTEAFF.

The CDR3 DNA reads as TGTGCCAGCAGCCTGGGACAGTCTGAAGCTTTCTTT. Protein: CASSLGQSEAFF. The chain uses TRBV11-3 and TRBJ1-1, with TRBD1 matching 7 bases. Unmatched junction bases numbered 3, after V lost 5 bases and J lost 6 bases. The CDR3 sequence is 12 residues long. Germline V gene sequence: CDR1 SGHNT, CDR2 YENEEA.

This chain connects TRBV29-1 to TRBJ2-7; weak D call: TRBD1 (8 bases). The germline gives CDR1 SQVTM, CDR2 ANQGSEA. Trimming took 7 bases from V and 5 from J, leaving 18 bases between them. The CDR3 contains 13 residues. The CDR3: CSAKTGGGDEQYF. In DNA, the CDR3 is TGCAGCGCTAAAACAGGGGGAGGGGACGAGCAGTACTTC.

Concerning this clone itself: Other DNA variants within this sample encode the same CDR3. This rearrangement joins TRBV28 to TRBJ1-2; the D is unclear. Germline CDR1 reads MDHEN; CDR2 reads SYDVKM. This CDR3 region has 15 residues. V gave up 6 bases and J gave up 0 bases, with 14 bases separating them. CDR3 bases: TGTGCCAGCAGAGTTCCGAGGGCAGCTAACTATGGCTACACCTTC. It is translated as CASRVPRAANYGYTF.

The CDR3: CASSDRDRFTRNYGYTF. The DNA of the CDR3 is TGTGCCAGCAGTGATAGAGACAGGTTCACCAGGAACTATGGCTACACCTTC. This rearrangement joins TRBV6-1 to TRBJ1-2; TRBD1 is a possible D gene (6 bases). CDR3 length: 17 amino acids. Between the trimmed V and J ends, which lost 3 bases and 2 bases, there was a span of 19 bases. Germline V CDR1 and CDR2: MNHNS, SASEGT.

The chain carries TRBV18 and TRBJ2-1, with 10 bases that match TRBD2. The CDR3 covers 12 residues. V lost 6 bases and J lost 10; bases outside the gene matches: 3. Germline V gene data show CDR1 as KGHSH and CDR2 as LQKENI. The CDR3 DNA reads as TGTGCCAGCTCGAGACTAGCGGGCGAGCAGTTCTTC. It is translated as CASSRLAGEQFF.

V and J are TRBV6-5 and TRBJ1-1; D gene uncertain. This CDR3 region has 11 residues. The V gene lost 6 bases and the J gene lost 9 bases, with 11 bases spanning the gap. Germline values: CDR1 MNHEY, CDR2 SVGAGI. The CDR3 region has the DNA TGTGCCAGCAGCCTAGGGAGAAAAGCTTTCTTT. It specifies CASSLGRKAFF.

This clone was seen a handful of times. The CDR3 is CASSLGQGFGYTF. CDR3 DNA sequence: TGTGCCAGCAGTTTAGGTCAGGGCTTTGGCTACACCTTC. The V and J genes are TRBV28 and TRBJ1-2, with D perhaps matching TRBD1 (5 bases). V was cut by 2 bases and J by 7 bases, with 11 bases left in between. The CDR3 extends over 13 amino acids. Germline CDR1 is MDHEN and CDR2 is SYDVKM.

The rearrangement joins TRBV7-2 to TRBJ2-5; 7 nucleotides align to TRBD2. The germline CDR1 and CDR2 sequences are SGHTA and FQGNSA. CDR3 length equals 16 residues. J gave up 3 bases and V 6 bases, and 13 bases lay outside the gene matches. For the CDR3, the DNA is TGTGCCAGCAGACCCTCTCGGGTAGCGGGCAAAGAGACCCAGTACTTC. Encoded protein: CASRPSRVAGKETQYF.

The chain combines TRBV20-1 with TRBJ2-7; D unresolved. Germline V gene sequence: CDR1 DFQATT, CDR2 SNEGSKA (reference sequence). Trimming removed 3 bases from V and 9 bases from J, with 18 bases in between. The CDR3 is made up of 13 amino acids. The CDR3: CSASVLSEAPQYF. The CDR3 DNA sequence: TGCAGTGCTAGTGTTCTCTCTGAGGCTCCGCAGTACTTC.

This clone occurred once. This rearrangement joins TRBV14 to TRBJ2-5; possible D gene TRBD2, 5 bases. Trimming removed 3 bases from V and 7 bases from J, with 12 bases in between. This CDR3 has 13 amino acids. The germline V gene encodes CDR1 SGHDN and CDR2 FVKESK. Here the CDR3 DNA reads TGTGCCAGCAGCCAGAACCTCCGGGGGACCCAGTACTTC. Its translation is CASSQNLRGTQYF.

This clone has a handful of counts. The gene calls are TRBV6-6 and TRBJ2-5, with 9 bases aligning to TRBD1. The CDR3 runs 16 residues. After removal of 6 bases from V and 5 bases from J, the junction contained 13 bases not matched to a gene. In germline, CDR1 is MNHNY, CDR2 SVGAGI (reference sequence). CDR3: CASSQWGTGSRETQYF. The CDR3 bases are TGTGCCAGCAGCCAATGGGGGACAGGGTCCAGGGAGACCCAGTACTTC.

The chain has TRBV6-6 and TRBJ1-1; a weak D match, TRBD1 (6 bases). V shed 6 bases and J shed 4 bases, with 15 bases lying between them. The CDR3 contains 14 residues. Germline CDR1 is MNHNY and CDR2 is SVGAGI (reference sequence). The CDR3 reads CASSEQGSGTEAFF. CDR3 coding DNA: TGTGCCAGCAGCGAACAGGGATCGGGCACTGAAGCTTTCTTT.

This chain connects TRBV7-9 to TRBJ1-4; D not resolved. Germline-derived CDR1 and CDR2 are SEHNR and FQNEAQ (reference sequence). Between the trimmed V and J ends, which lost 1 base and 3 bases, there was a span of 6 bases. This CDR3 spans 14 amino acids. This CDR3 reads CASSLVAANEKLFF. The DNA of the CDR3 is TGTGCCAGCAGCTTAGTCGCAGCTAATGAAAAACTGTTTTTT. The entire variable domain, with the rest obtained from reference TRBV7-9 and TRBJ1-4, is as follows: DTGVSQNPRHKITKRGQNVTFRCDPISEHNRLYWYRQTLGQGPEFLTYFQNEAQLEKSRLLSDRFSAERPKGSFSTLEIQRTEQGDSAMYLCASSLVAANEKLFFGSGTQLSVL.

In this sample, this clone turned up a few times. This sequence joins TRBV28 and TRBJ2-1; 9 bases are a match to TRBD1. V lost 3 bases, J lost 5 bases, and 11 bases stayed unmatched. The V gene's germline CDR1 is MDHEN and CDR2 SYDVKM. The CDR3 covers 17 residues. CDR3 amino acids: CASSLPPGGQGDNEQFF. CDR3 nucleotides: TGTGCCAGCAGTTTGCCCCCGGGGGGACAGGGTGACAATGAGCAGTTCTTC.